These 29 T cell receptor beta chains were sequenced from one sample in a study of Graves' ophthalmopathy and Graves' hyperthyroidism. Amplified TCR beta CDR3 regions were obtained using RNA transcripts as template. The first-round RT-PCR employed HTBI primers together with the Qiagen OneStep RT-PCR kit. A multiplex PCR was then performed as the second round. TCRdb called the multiplex PCR reads again in MiXCR, with one record for every CDR3 protein. The sample shows nearly 400,000 distinct CDR3 sequences, about 18% of them seen only once. Sequenced: peripheral blood. These receptors all stem from a woman aged 18-29 years with Graves' ophthalmopathy.

This clonotype has ten or more counts. The genes are TRBV7-8 and TRBJ2-5; D is perhaps TRBD2 (6 bases). CDR3 length: 16 amino acids. Trimming stripped 5 bases from V and 4 bases from J, with 20 bases between. CDR1 SGHVS and CDR2 FQNEAQ come from the germline V gene. DNA of the CDR3: TGTGCCAGCAGCAAACTAGCACGGGGTGGAAGAGAGACCCAGTACTTC. Translating gives CASSKLARGGRETQYF.

This clonotype came up many times. V and J are TRBV28 and TRBJ1-1; TRBD1 might be the D (6 bases). CDR1 is MDHEN and CDR2 is SYDVKM in the germline V gene. CDR3 size: 15 residues. Trimming removed 1 base from V and 2 bases from J, with 11 bases in between. CDR3 in amino acids: CASSLLDSPNTEAFF. DNA of the CDR3: TGTGCCAGCAGTTTATTGGACAGTCCCAACACTGAAGCTTTCTTT.

This clonotype was seen many times. J is TRBJ2-5 and V is TRBV7-8, with TRBD2 as a possible D gene (6 bases). The CDR3 totals 14 residues. Per germline, CDR1 SGHVS and CDR2 FQNEAQ. Trimming stripped 5 bases from V and 2 bases from J, with 12 bases between. DNA of the CDR3: TGTGCCAGCAGCCGGGGGACCCTACAAGAGACCCAGTACTTC. This gives the protein CASSRGTLQETQYF.

This sequence joins TRBV6-5 and TRBJ2-7; perhaps TRBD1 as D (5 bases). In germline, CDR1 is MNHEY, CDR2 SVGAGI. Trimming left V 4 bases short and J 5 bases short, with 21 bases between. The CDR3 runs 16 residues. CDR3 DNA: TGTGCCAGCAGTTGCTCGGTCAGGGTAAGCAGAAACGAGCAGTACTTC. This sequence encodes CASSCSVRVSRNEQYF.

At least ten counts were recorded for this clonotype. The chain has TRBV28 and TRBJ2-5; weak D call: TRBD1 (6 bases). Germline V gene lookup returns CDR1 MDHEN and CDR2 SYDVKM. Trimming removed 5 bases from V and 9 bases from J, with 22 bases in between. The CDR3 loop spans 15 amino acids. The CDR3 loop is CASSPSRGNGGPQYF. CDR3 in DNA: TGTGCCAGCAGTCCCAGCCGGGGTAATGGGGGCCCCCAGTACTTC.

The V and J genes are TRBV20-1 and TRBJ2-7; 13 bases map to TRBD2. The junction had 1 base not matched to a gene; V was cut back by 4 bases and J by 1 base. The CDR3 has 14 amino acids. Germline V CDR1 and CDR2: DFQATT, SNEGSKA (reference sequence). CDR3 loop: CSATGLAGSYEQYF. As DNA, the CDR3 is TGCAGTGCTACGGGACTAGCGGGATCCTACGAGCAGTACTTC.

This clonotype was recorded at least ten times. This chain uses TRBV5-5 with TRBJ2-7, with 9 positions matching TRBD1. With 4 bases clipped from V and 5 bases from J, the junction kept 13 bases outside the gene matches. In germline, CDR1 is SGHKS, CDR2 YYEKEE (reference sequence). The CDR3 contains 16 residues. The CDR3 DNA sequence: TGTGCCAGCAGCCCCGGGCCGGGACAGGGAGGGGACGAGCAGTACTTC. This codes for CASSPGPGQGGDEQYF.

This clonotype occurred many times. The J gene is TRBJ2-4, the V gene TRBV6-5; D ambiguous. Deletions cut 4 bases from V and 7 bases from J, with 11 bases between. CDR3 length equals 13 residues. Germline values: CDR1 MNHEY, CDR2 SVGAGI. CDR3 residues: CASSSGRQNIQYF. The CDR3 bases are TGTGCCAGCAGTTCCGGACGGCAGAACATTCAGTACTTC.

This clonotype was observed many times. The V call is TRBV7-2, the J call TRBJ2-7; maybe TRBD1 (5 bases). CDR1 and CDR2 from the germline V gene are SGHTA and FQGNSA. This CDR3 is 15 amino acids long. Trimming took off 0 bases at V and 1 base at J, with 10 bases between the two ends. CDR3 residues: CASSLAGALSYEQYF. CDR3 DNA: TGTGCCAGCAGCTTAGCAGGGGCCCTTTCCTACGAGCAGTACTTC.

This clonotype appeared many times. The V gene is TRBV6-2 or TRBV6-3, the J gene TRBJ1-1; tentatively, D is TRBD1 (6 bases). This CDR3 has 13 amino acids. V dropped 7 bases and J dropped 8 bases, with 17 bases sitting between them. Germline CDR1 and CDR2: MNHEY and SVGEGT. CDR3 sequence reads: CASTRTVFKEAFF. In DNA form, the CDR3 reads TGTGCCAGCACCCGGACAGTTTTCAAGGAAGCTTTCTTT.

The sample holds many counts of this clonotype. This rearrangement joins TRBV19 to TRBJ1-5; no definite D call. This CDR3 comprises 16 residues. Trimming shortened V by 5 bases and J by 1 base, and 15 bases separated the two germline ends. Per the germline V gene, CDR1 is LNHDA and CDR2 is SQIVND (reference sequence). The CDR3 reads CASSLREGVSNQPQHF. In nucleotides, the CDR3 is TGTGCCAGTAGTCTTCGAGAAGGAGTGAGCAATCAGCCCCAGCATTTT.

This clonotype was detected ten times or more. The rearrangement uses TRBV11-2 and TRBJ1-1; the match to TRBD1 covers 7 bases. In germline, CDR1 is SGHAT, CDR2 FQNNGV. Germline trimming cut 7 bases from V and 1 base from J; bases unmatched to any gene: 15. The CDR3 has 17 residues. The CDR3, as DNA: TGTGCCAGCACAAGGCCAGCGATGGGGACAGCGAACACTGAAGCTTTCTTT. Translation gives CASTRPAMGTANTEAFF.

Many counts were recorded for this clonotype. The V gene is TRBV12-3 or TRBV12-4, the J gene TRBJ1-5; the match to TRBD1 covers 11 bases. This CDR3 is built from 15 residues. The ends lost 6 bases at V and 6 bases at J; junction bases unmatched: 7. CDR3 sequence (DNA): TGTGCCAGCAGCCTAGCGGGGACAGGGGGTCAGCCCCAGCATTTT. Amino acids: CASSLAGTGGQPQHF.

This clonotype occurred many times. This chain links TRBV12-3 or TRBV12-4 with TRBJ2-7; 9 bases match TRBD2. CDR3 size: 15 residues. V lost 1 base to trimming and J lost 7 bases; unmatched junction nucleotides: 8. CDR3 in DNA: TGTGCCAGCAGTTTAGTGGGTAGCGGGAGTCGGGAGCAGTACTTC. As protein: CASSLVGSGSREQYF.

Ten or more counts support this clonotype. The chain joins TRBV6-1 to TRBJ2-5, with 7 positions matching TRBD1. In germline, CDR1 is MNHNS, CDR2 SASEGT. V was clipped by 6 bases and J by 5 bases; unmatched bases: 3. This CDR3 region has 12 residues. CDR3 loop: CASRSQGETQYF. As DNA, the CDR3 is TGTGCCAGCAGATCACAGGGGGAGACCCAGTACTTC.

This clonotype was detected ten times or more. The chain's CDR3 is CASSPGGGEAYGYTF. CDR3 nucleotides: TGTGCCAGCAGTCCCGGAGGAGGGGAGGCCTATGGCTACACCTTC. V and J are TRBV27 and TRBJ1-2; D perhaps matches TRBD1 (5 bases). The CDR3 is made up of 15 amino acids. V lost 5 bases and J lost 4, with 17 bases in between. Germline CDR1 and CDR2: MNHEY and SMNVEV (reference sequence).

This clonotype was observed many times. J is TRBJ2-5 and V is TRBV11-2, with D perhaps TRBD1 (5 bases). V lost 3 bases and J 0 bases, leaving 8 bases between the germline ends. Per the germline V gene, CDR1 is SGHAT and CDR2 is FQNNGV. The CDR3 has 14 residues. CDR3 in amino acids: CASSFRADQETQYF. The CDR3 DNA reads TGTGCCAGCAGCTTCAGGGCAGACCAAGAGACCCAGTACTTC.

This clonotype has ten or more counts. This sequence joins TRBV7-9 and TRBJ1-6; D is possibly TRBD1 (5 bases). Between the trimmed V and J ends, which lost 4 bases and 5 bases, there was a span of 12 bases. CDR1 SEHNR and CDR2 FQNEAQ come from the germline V gene (reference sequence). This CDR3 contains 15 residues. DNA for the CDR3: TGTGCCAGCAGCTCCGGGGGGTTTGATAATTCACCCCTCCACTTT. Its translation: CASSSGGFDNSPLHF.

The table lists this clonotype with many counts. The chain couples TRBV20-1 to TRBJ1-2; possibly TRBD1 for D (6 bases). The germline CDR1 and CDR2 sequences are DFQATT and SNEGSKA (reference sequence). There are 20 residues in the CDR3. Trimming removed 0 bases from V and 2 bases from J, with 28 bases in between. The CDR3 region has the DNA TGCAGTGCTAGAGAGCCTATGAGAAGGGGGGCCTCGTATTTCAACTATGGCTACACCTTC. Protein product: CSAREPMRRGASYFNYGYTF.

This clonotype has a count of ten or more. This chain links TRBV28 with TRBJ1-2, with D possibly TRBD1 on 6 matching bases. CDR3 length: 12 amino acids. Trimming removed 5 bases from V and 6 bases from J, with 10 bases in between. Germline V lookup: CDR1 MDHEN, CDR2 SYDVKM. The CDR3 bases are TGTGCCAGCAGTACACAGGGAGATGGCTACACCTTC. This translates into CASSTQGDGYTF.

The V call is TRBV29-1, the J call TRBJ1-1; the match to TRBD1 covers 7 bases. There are 15 residues in the CDR3. The ends lost 1 base at V and 5 bases at J; junction bases unmatched: 10. Germline CDR1 is SQVTM and CDR2 is ANQGSEA. As DNA, the CDR3 is TGCAGCGTTGAAGTCGTCAGGGGGGAGGAGACTGAAGCTTTCTTT. Amino acids: CSVEVVRGEETEAFF.

This clonotype has at least ten counts. J is TRBJ2-2 and V is TRBV28, with D tentatively TRBD1 (5 bases). This CDR3 is 14 amino acids long. With 4 bases removed from V and 4 bases from J, the gap between germline ends came to 10 bases. CDR1 is MDHEN and CDR2 is SYDVKM in the germline V gene. In DNA form, the CDR3 reads TGTGCCAGCAGTTCTGACAGAACCACCGGGGAGCTGTTTTTT. It translates to CASSSDRTTGELFF. Together with reference TRBV28 and TRBJ2-2, the CDR3 gives the full variable domain: DVKVTQSSRYLVKRTGEKVFLECVQDMDHENMFWYRQDPGLGLRLIYFSYDVKMKEKGDIPEGYSVSREKKERFSLILESASTNQTSMYLCASSSDRTTGELFFGEGSRLTVL.

This sequence joins TRBV19 and TRBJ1-2; TRBD1 is a possible D gene (6 bases). Per germline, CDR1 LNHDA and CDR2 SQIVND (reference sequence). The CDR3 has 14 residues. Deletions cut 6 bases from V and 3 bases from J, with 14 bases between. The CDR3 DNA is TGTGCCAGTAGACCGGAGGGGGAGGACTATGGCTACACCTTC. Translation gives CASRPEGEDYGYTF.

This clonotype was found many times. The gene calls are TRBV28 and TRBJ2-7; no firm D call. The CDR3 has 13 amino acids. Trimming took 2 bases from V and 6 from J, leaving 11 bases between them. In germline, CDR1 is MDHEN, CDR2 SYDVKM. The CDR3 loop is CASSLGPTSEQYF. The CDR3 bases are TGTGCCAGCAGTTTAGGTCCCACCTCCGAGCAGTACTTC.

The V call is TRBV20-1, the J call TRBJ1-2; the match to TRBD1 covers 8 bases. V trimming: 6 bases; J trimming: 12 bases; junction bases outside the gene matches: 12. The CDR3 has 12 amino acids. Germline CDR1 is DFQATT and CDR2 is SNEGSKA (reference sequence). CDR3 residues: CSANPGGGLHTF. In DNA, the CDR3 is TGCAGTGCAAACCCAGGGGGCGGACTCCACACCTTC.

This clonotype was seen repeatedly, ten times or more. V usage is TRBV7-3 and J usage is TRBJ2-7; 9 nucleotides agree with TRBD1. Trimming removed 2 bases from V and 3 bases from J; junction bases left unmatched: 8. The CDR3 has 16 amino acids. CDR1 is SGHTA and CDR2 is FQGTGA in the germline V gene. The CDR3 here is CASSLSGTGFGYEQYF. The DNA of the CDR3 is TGTGCCAGCAGCTTATCCGGGACAGGGTTTGGCTACGAGCAGTACTTC.

V and J are TRBV10-3 and TRBJ2-7, with TRBD2 matching over 9 bases. V lost 5 bases to trimming and J lost 0 bases; unmatched junction nucleotides: 5. CDR3 length equals 15 residues. Germline lookup yields CDR1 ENHRY and CDR2 SYGVKD. CDR3 protein: CAISTTSGVSYEQYF. The CDR3 DNA is TGTGCCATCAGTACGACTAGCGGTGTCTCCTACGAGCAGTACTTC.

This sequence joins TRBV10-3 and TRBJ2-2; the D gene could be TRBD1 or TRBD2 (6 bases each). The V gene lost 8 bases and the J gene lost 8 bases, with 21 bases spanning the gap. Germline V gives CDR1 ENHRY, CDR2 SYGVKD. The CDR3 spans 15 residues. The CDR3 sequence is CAIGSRGALRGELFF. The CDR3, as DNA: TGTGCCATCGGCAGTAGGGGGGCGCTGAGAGGGGAGCTGTTTTTT.

The sample holds many counts of this clonotype. V and J are TRBV6-1 and TRBJ1-6, with 7 positions matching TRBD1. J was trimmed by 5 bases and V by 10 bases; bases with no gene match: 5. This CDR3 is 13 amino acids long. CDR1 and CDR2 from the germline V gene are MNHNS and SASEGT. This CDR3 reads CATSTGHNSPLHF. The CDR3 region has the DNA TGTGCCACTTCGACAGGGCATAATTCACCCCTCCACTTT.